Shown below are 26 T cell receptor beta chains from a single sample sequenced in a study of regulatory T cells in long-lasting Graves disease. Time point given: persistent/refractory GD, antithyroid drugs over 5 years with positive TRAb. PBMCs provided the RNA from which the TCR library was made. The TCR beta library used iRepertoire HTBI primers with Arm-PCR amplification of CDR3. MiXCR, applied by TCRdb to the multiplex PCR reads, yields one record per CDR3 protein. The data contain approximately 500,000 distinct CDR3 sequences, 20% to 25% of them singletons. Specimen: peripheral blood mononuclear cells (PBMCs), collected when the disease was refractory, from a patient treated with antithyroid drugs. All receptors derive from a female donor with Graves disease.

The chain recombines TRBV28 with TRBJ1-5; no firm D call. The CDR3 spans 12 residues. Germline V CDR1 and CDR2: MDHEN, SYDVKM. The ends were cut back, 9 bases at V and 4 bases at J, with 10 bases in the middle. CDR3 loop: CASAVGNQPQHF. CDR3 nucleotide sequence: TGTGCCAGTGCCGTGGGAAATCAGCCCCAGCATTTT.

At least ten counts were recorded for this clonotype. The chain uses TRBV2 and TRBJ1-1, with TRBD1 matching over 7 bases. The germline V gene encodes CDR1 SNHLY and CDR2 FYNNEI. This CDR3 region has 12 residues. The V and J ends lost 7 bases and 7 bases, in that order; junction bases with no gene match: 6. The CDR3 nucleotides read TGTGCCAGCACCACCGGGACAGTTGAAGCTTTCTTT. It specifies CASTTGTVEAFF.

The chain recombines TRBV11-3 with TRBJ2-7; 7 positions agree with TRBD2. CDR3 length: 15 residues. V shed 3 bases, J shed 2 bases, and the junction held 7 bases outside the gene matches. Germline-derived CDR1 and CDR2 are SGHNT and YENEEA. This CDR3 reads CASSLGGVETYEQYF. The CDR3 DNA is TGTGCCAGCAGCTTGGGGGGGGTGGAGACCTACGAGCAGTACTTC.

This clonotype was counted a few times. J is TRBJ2-7 and V is TRBV10-1; D gene unclear. The germline CDR1 and CDR2 sequences are WNHNN and SYGVQD (reference sequence). This CDR3 is 14 amino acids long. The V and J ends lost 0 bases and 3 bases respectively, with 9 bases between them. DNA of the CDR3: TGCGCCAGCAGTGAGTCCGCAACGGGCTACGAGCAGTACTTC. Translating it yields CASSESATGYEQYF.

The chain couples TRBV6-1 to TRBJ2-7, with 7 bases matching TRBD1. This CDR3 region has 18 residues. Germline values: CDR1 MNHNS, CDR2 SASEGT. V lost 5 bases and J lost 2; bases outside the gene matches: 18. The CDR3 region is CASSPRGQYSRGTYEQYF. CDR3 bases: TGTGCCAGCAGTCCTCGGGGACAGTATTCGCGTGGGACCTACGAGCAGTACTTC.

This chain connects TRBV4-2 to TRBJ1-1; no clear D. Between the trimmed V and J ends, which lost 3 bases and 0 bases, there was a span of 14 bases. Looked up from germline, CDR1 is LGHNA and CDR2 is YNFKEQ. The CDR3 runs to 16 residues. CDR3 nucleotide sequence: TGTGCCAGCAGCCAGAGCGGCAACACGTTGAACACTGAAGCTTTCTTT. This translates into CASSQSGNTLNTEAFF.

This rearrangement joins TRBV6-5 to TRBJ2-2; 7 positions match TRBD1. The length of the CDR3 is 17 residues. Germline CDR1 is MNHEY and CDR2 is SVGAGI. J was trimmed by 4 bases and V by 0 bases; bases with no gene match: 8. The CDR3 spells CASSYSIGTVTTGELFF. The CDR3, as DNA: TGTGCCAGCAGTTACTCTATCGGGACAGTTACCACCGGGGAGCTGTTTTTT.

This clonotype was recorded only once. The V call is TRBV5-1, the J call TRBJ2-5; D might be TRBD1 (5 bases). Germline-derived CDR1 and CDR2 are SGHRS and YFSETQ. The CDR3 runs 17 residues. V lost 1 base and J 5 bases, leaving 21 bases between the germline ends. The DNA for the CDR3 is TGCGCCAGCAGCTTGTTGCCAGGGATCAGGTCAGGGGAGACCCAGTACTTC. It yields the protein CASSLLPGIRSGETQYF.

This clonotype was counted between two and nine times. The V call is TRBV7-9, the J call TRBJ2-5; no definite D call. Germline CDR1 and CDR2: SEHNR and FQNEAQ (reference sequence). CDR3 length: 14 amino acids. With 4 bases removed from V and 6 bases from J, the gap between germline ends came to 15 bases. The CDR3 DNA follows: TGTGCCAGCAGCTCCACCACGTTCAGGCAGACCCAGTACTTC. Its translation is CASSSTTFRQTQYF.

This clonotype was observed at least ten times. V gene TRBV2 combines with J gene TRBJ1-1, with D unclear. The V gene lost 1 base and the J gene lost 0 bases, with 6 bases spanning the gap. The CDR3 totals 14 residues. Germline lookup yields CDR1 SNHLY and CDR2 FYNNEI. The CDR3 DNA is TGTGCCAGCAGTGAAGGCCGGATGAACACTGAAGCTTTCTTT. It is translated as CASSEGRMNTEAFF.

This clonotype was counted at least ten times. The chain couples TRBV6-1 to TRBJ1-4; D is unclear. Germline CDR1 reads MNHNS; CDR2 reads SASEGT. There are 13 residues in the CDR3. V lost 5 bases to trimming and J lost 11 bases, with 15 bases between them. The CDR3 loop reads CASSPDRNGKLFF. Here the CDR3 DNA reads TGTGCCAGCAGTCCCGACCGGAATGGGAAACTGTTTTTT.

This clonotype has more than one count but fewer than ten. The chain links TRBV28 to TRBJ1-5; 9 positions agree with TRBD1. Germline CDR1 reads MDHEN; CDR2 reads SYDVKM. Trimming removed 8 bases from V and 0 bases from J; junction bases left unmatched: 14. The CDR3 is 18 amino acids. The CDR3 loop is CASARPGTGSYSNQPQHF. DNA of the CDR3: TGTGCCAGCGCCCGGCCCGGGACAGGGTCATATAGCAATCAGCCCCAGCATTTT.

In its sample, this clonotype was seen a few times. The rearrangement links TRBV24-1 to TRBJ1-5; 8 bases line up with TRBD1. This CDR3 has 18 amino acids. Trimming took 4 bases from V and 4 from J; bases not matched to a gene: 14. Germline assignment: CDR1 KGHDR and CDR2 SFDVKD. The CDR3 region has the DNA TGTGCCACCAGTGACCCTTCCTCCGGGACAGGACCGAATCAGCCCCAGCATTTT. Protein: CATSDPSSGTGPNQPQHF.

The gene calls are TRBV19 and TRBJ1-2; D gene ambiguous. The germline V gene has CDR1 LNHDA and CDR2 SQIVND (reference sequence). V was clipped by 11 bases and J by 8 bases, with 18 bases between them. CDR3 length: 12 amino acids. The chain's CDR3 is CAGTQHRRGYTF. The DNA of the CDR3 is TGTGCCGGTACCCAACATCGGAGAGGCTACACCTTC.

This clonotype came up a few times. The rearrangement uses TRBV19 and TRBJ1-5, with 8 nucleotides matching TRBD1. The CDR3 length is 16 residues. The V and J ends lost 6 bases and 8 bases, in that order; junction bases with no gene match: 15. Germline-derived CDR1 and CDR2 are LNHDA and SQIVND (reference sequence). The CDR3 sequence: CASRLGRTGPLEPQHF. The CDR3 region has the DNA TGTGCCAGTAGACTGGGAAGGACAGGGCCCTTGGAGCCCCAGCATTTT.

This clonotype was observed many times. The chain uses TRBV29-1 and TRBJ2-5; D uncertain. Trimming shortened V by 4 bases and J by 4 bases, and 13 bases separated the two germline ends. The CDR3 length is 13 residues. Germline CDR1 and CDR2: SQVTM and ANQGSEA. The CDR3 region is CSVGGGELETQYF. The CDR3, as DNA: TGCAGCGTTGGAGGTGGGGAACTAGAGACCCAGTACTTC.

There are many counts of this clonotype. CDR3 DNA: TGTGCCAGCAGTGCCAGGGCTAGCTCCTACGAGCAGTACTTC. Translating gives CASSARASSYEQYF. This chain links TRBV27 with TRBJ2-7; D may be TRBD1 (5 bases). The CDR3 has 14 residues. In germline, CDR1 is MNHEY, CDR2 SMNVEV (reference sequence). The ends were cut back, 5 bases at V and 0 bases at J, with 11 bases in the middle.

V is TRBV7-9 and J is TRBJ1-1; D is undetermined. The CDR3 is 12 amino acids. V was trimmed by 5 bases and J by 10 bases, leaving 14 bases between them. Germline V CDR1 and CDR2: SEHNR, FQNEAQ (reference sequence). The CDR3 protein is CASSLGPGRAFF. The CDR3 DNA sequence: TGTGCCAGCAGCCTTGGTCCGGGCCGAGCTTTCTTT.

This clonotype was found many times. This chain joins TRBV5-1 and TRBJ2-2, with a possible D match to TRBD1 (6 bases). The CDR3 has 15 residues. Trimming removed 2 bases from V and 5 bases from J, with 13 bases in between. Germline values: CDR1 SGHRS, CDR2 YFSETQ. The CDR3 sequence: CASSFKQGATGELFF. CDR3 in DNA: TGCGCCAGCAGCTTTAAACAGGGTGCGACCGGGGAGCTGTTTTTT.

Many counts were recorded for this clonotype. The V gene is TRBV12-5, the J gene TRBJ1-2, with 7 bases lining up with TRBD1. The J segment lost 1 base and the V segment lost 2 bases, leaving 22 bases of the junction unmatched. The CDR3 covers 21 residues. Per the germline V gene, CDR1 is LGHNT and CDR2 is FRNRAP. CDR3 in DNA: TGTGCTAGTGGTTTGATCCACCCCGGGACAGACACATCCAAAAGTAACTATGGCTACACCTTC. Protein product: CASGLIHPGTDTSKSNYGYTF.

This clonotype has at least ten counts. The rearrangement joins TRBV6-1 to TRBJ2-7; TRBD2 matches 9 bases. CDR1 and CDR2 (germline): MNHNS, SASEGT. V shed 7 bases and J 5 bases; nucleotides not matched to a gene: 18. The CDR3 runs 17 residues. CDR3 coding DNA: TGTGCCAGCAACCTAGTGCTTAGGGCTAGCGGGAACGACGAGCAGTACTTC. Its translation: CASNLVLRASGNDEQYF.

The table lists this clonotype with many counts. The genes are TRBV7-9 and TRBJ2-5; no clear D. Trimming took 5 bases from V and 4 from J, leaving 8 bases between them. The length of the CDR3 is 12 residues. Germline V lookup: CDR1 SEHNR, CDR2 FQNEAQ (reference sequence). The CDR3 loop reads CASSPHGETQYF. The DNA for the CDR3 is TGTGCCAGCAGCCCCCACGGAGAGACCCAGTACTTC. Complete variable domain (other parts from reference TRBV7-9 and TRBJ2-5): DTGVSQNPRHKITKRGQNVTFRCDPISEHNRLYWYRQTLGQGPEFLTYFQNEAQLEKSRLLSDRFSAERPKGSFSTLEIQRTEQGDSAMYLCASSPHGETQYFGPGTRLLVL.

This clonotype occurred a few times. The chain uses TRBV5-1 and TRBJ2-7, with TRBD1 matching 10 bases. Unmatched junction bases numbered 7, after V lost 4 bases and J lost 3 bases. Per germline, CDR1 SGHRS and CDR2 YFSETQ. This CDR3 is built from 15 residues. The CDR3 region is CASSHFRTGGYEQYF. Written as DNA, the CDR3 is TGCGCCAGCAGCCATTTCAGGACAGGGGGCTACGAGCAGTACTTC.

Many counts were recorded for this clonotype. This chain links TRBV27 with TRBJ2-7; possibly TRBD2 for D (5 bases). The CDR3 is made up of 14 amino acids. Germline CDR1 is MNHEY and CDR2 is SMNVEV (reference sequence). Trimming took off 5 bases at V and 2 bases at J, with 13 bases between the two ends. Here the CDR3 reads CASSPRDLTYEQYF. The CDR3 nucleotides are TGTGCCAGCAGTCCCCGGGATCTTACCTACGAGCAGTACTTC.

This clonotype was observed many times. The V gene is TRBV28, the J gene TRBJ1-2; tentative D call: TRBD1 (5 bases). Trimming took off 6 bases at V and 4 bases at J, with 24 bases between the two ends. The CDR3 runs 17 residues. Germline CDR1 is MDHEN and CDR2 is SYDVKM. CDR3 sequence reads: CASRTYTGAIGIYGYTF. Here the CDR3 DNA reads TGTGCCAGCAGAACCTACACCGGGGCCATAGGGATCTATGGCTACACCTTC.

This clonotype was detected many times. V is TRBV30 and J is TRBJ2-2; no firm D call. Germline V lookup: CDR1 GTSNPN, CDR2 SVGIG (reference sequence). The CDR3 totals 13 residues. Trimming removed 0 bases at V and 3 bases at J, with 5 bases between. The CDR3 nucleotides are TGTGCCTGGAGTGTACAAGACACCGGGGAGCTGTTTTTT. Protein sequence: CAWSVQDTGELFF.